This T cell receptor (beta chain) is from a study of long-term antiretroviral therapy in people with HIV. They ran version v3.0 of the immunoSEQ assay at survey level. A target of about 40,000-55,000 T-cell genomes per sample was set for sequencing. Sequencing was performed with immunoSEQ multiplex PCR; in TCRdb, only in-frame clones are kept and a portion is missing. Here the sample spans 29,000 or so clones, roughly 96% being singletons. The CDR3 extends over 16 amino acids. V lost 0 bases, J lost 5 bases, and 7 bases stayed unmatched. The germline V gene has CDR1 SGDLS and CDR2 YYNGEE. This specimen consisted of unsorted PBMCs, obtained 5.3 years after starting antiretroviral therapy. This TCR derives from a man aged 25 to 45 with HIV. This chain connects TRBV9 to TRBJ2-5, with 10 bases lining up with TRBD1. CDR3 region: CASSVASTGGGETQYF. The DNA of the CDR3 is TGTGCCAGCAGCGTAGCCTCGACAGGGGGCGGGGAGACCCAGTACTTC.